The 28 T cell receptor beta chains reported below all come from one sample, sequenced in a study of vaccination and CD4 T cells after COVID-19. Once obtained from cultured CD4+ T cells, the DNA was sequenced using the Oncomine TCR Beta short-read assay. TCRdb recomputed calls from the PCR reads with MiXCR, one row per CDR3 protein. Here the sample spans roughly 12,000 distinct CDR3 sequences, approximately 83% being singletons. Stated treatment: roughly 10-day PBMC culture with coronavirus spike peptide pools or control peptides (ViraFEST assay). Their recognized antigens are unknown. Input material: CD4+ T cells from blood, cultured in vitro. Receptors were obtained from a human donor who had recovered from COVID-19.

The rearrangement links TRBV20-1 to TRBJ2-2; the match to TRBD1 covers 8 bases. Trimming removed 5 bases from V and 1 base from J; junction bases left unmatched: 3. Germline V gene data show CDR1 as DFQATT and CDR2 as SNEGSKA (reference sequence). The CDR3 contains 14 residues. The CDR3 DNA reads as TGCAGTGCTGTACAGGGGGGGAACACCGGGGAGCTGTTTTTT. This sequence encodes CSAVQGGNTGELFF.

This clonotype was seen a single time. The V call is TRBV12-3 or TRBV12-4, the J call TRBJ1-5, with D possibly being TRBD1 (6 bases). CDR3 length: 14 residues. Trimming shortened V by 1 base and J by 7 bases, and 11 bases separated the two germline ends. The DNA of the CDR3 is TGTGCCAGCAGTTTAGGAGGGGGTGGGCAGCCCCAGCATTTT. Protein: CASSLGGGGQPQHF.

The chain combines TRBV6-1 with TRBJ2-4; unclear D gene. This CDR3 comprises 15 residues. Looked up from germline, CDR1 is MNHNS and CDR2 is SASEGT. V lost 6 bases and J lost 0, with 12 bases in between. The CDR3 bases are TGTGCCAGCAGCCTCGCCCAACTAGCCAAAAACATTCAGTACTTC. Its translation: CASSLAQLAKNIQYF.

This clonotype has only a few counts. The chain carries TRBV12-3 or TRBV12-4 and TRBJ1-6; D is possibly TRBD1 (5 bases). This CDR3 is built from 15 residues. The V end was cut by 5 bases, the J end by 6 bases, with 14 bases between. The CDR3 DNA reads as TGTGCCAGCAGTGTCCACCGGGACGGTAATTCACCCCTCCACTTT. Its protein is CASSVHRDGNSPLHF.

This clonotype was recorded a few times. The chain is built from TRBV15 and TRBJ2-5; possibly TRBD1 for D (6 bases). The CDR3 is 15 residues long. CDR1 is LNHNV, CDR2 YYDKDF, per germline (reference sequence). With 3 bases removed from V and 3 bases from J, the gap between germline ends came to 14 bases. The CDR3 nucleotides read TGTGCCACCAGCAGGACCCCGAGGACAGAAGAGACCCAGTACTTC. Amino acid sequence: CATSRTPRTEETQYF.

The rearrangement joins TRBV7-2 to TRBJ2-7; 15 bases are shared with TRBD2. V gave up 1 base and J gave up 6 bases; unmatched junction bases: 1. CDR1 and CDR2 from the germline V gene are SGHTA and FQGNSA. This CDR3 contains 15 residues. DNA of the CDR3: TGTGCCAGCAGCTTAGTGGGACTAGCGGGAGGCGAGCAGTACTTC. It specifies CASSLVGLAGGEQYF.

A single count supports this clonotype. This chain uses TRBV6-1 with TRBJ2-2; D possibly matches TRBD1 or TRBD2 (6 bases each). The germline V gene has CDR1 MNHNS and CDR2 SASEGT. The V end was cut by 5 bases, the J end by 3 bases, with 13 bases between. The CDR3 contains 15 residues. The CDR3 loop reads CASSRTRGDTGELFF. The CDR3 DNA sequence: TGTGCCAGCAGTCGGACGAGGGGGGACACCGGGGAGCTGTTTTTT.

The CDR3 DNA reads TGCGCCAGCAGCTTGACCCCGCAGAGGCAGGAGGGAGGTCAGCCCCAGCATTTT. Its protein is CASSLTPQRQEGGQPQHF. The chain is built from TRBV5-1 and TRBJ1-5; D gene unclear. Germline CDR1 and CDR2: SGHRS and YFSETQ. The CDR3 has 18 amino acids. V lost 1 base, J lost 6 bases, and 23 bases lay in between.

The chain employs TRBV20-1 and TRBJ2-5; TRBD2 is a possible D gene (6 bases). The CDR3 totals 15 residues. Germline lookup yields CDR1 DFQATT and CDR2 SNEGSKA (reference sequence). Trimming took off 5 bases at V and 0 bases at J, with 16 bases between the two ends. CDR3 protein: CSAWNGGAYQETQYF. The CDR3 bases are TGCAGTGCTTGGAATGGCGGGGCCTACCAAGAGACCCAGTACTTC.

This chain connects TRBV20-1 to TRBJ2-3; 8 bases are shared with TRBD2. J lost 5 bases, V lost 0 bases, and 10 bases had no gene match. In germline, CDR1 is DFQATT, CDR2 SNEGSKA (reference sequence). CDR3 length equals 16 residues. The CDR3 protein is CSARDLRGGRGDTQYF. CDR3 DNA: TGCAGTGCTAGAGATCTACGGGGGGGCCGGGGAGATACGCAGTATTTT.

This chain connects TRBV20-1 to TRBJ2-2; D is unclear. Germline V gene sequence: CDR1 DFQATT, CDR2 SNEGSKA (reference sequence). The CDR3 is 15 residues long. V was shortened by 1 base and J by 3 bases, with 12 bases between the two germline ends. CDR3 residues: CSARARNQDTGELFF. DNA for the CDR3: TGCAGTGCTAGAGCCAGGAACCAAGACACCGGGGAGCTGTTTTTT.

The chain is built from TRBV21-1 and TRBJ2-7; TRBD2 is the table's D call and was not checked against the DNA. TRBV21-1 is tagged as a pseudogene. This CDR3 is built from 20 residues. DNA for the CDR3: TGTGCCAGCAGCAAAGCGCTGCGAGGGAGACTAGCGGGAGGGCCCTACGAGCAGTACTTC. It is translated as CASSKALRGRLAGGPYEQYF.

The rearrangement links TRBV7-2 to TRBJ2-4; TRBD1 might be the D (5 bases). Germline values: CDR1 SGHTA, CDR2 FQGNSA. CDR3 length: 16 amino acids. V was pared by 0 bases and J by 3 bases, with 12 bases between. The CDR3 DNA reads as TGTGCCAGCAGCTTAGCGGCCAGGGTTGGCAAAAACATTCAGTACTTC. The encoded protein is CASSLAARVGKNIQYF.

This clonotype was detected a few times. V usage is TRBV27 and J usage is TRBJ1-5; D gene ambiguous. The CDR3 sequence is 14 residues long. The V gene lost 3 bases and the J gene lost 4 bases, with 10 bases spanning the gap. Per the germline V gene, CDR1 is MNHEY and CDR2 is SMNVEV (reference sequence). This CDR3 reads CASSFIPFNQPQHF. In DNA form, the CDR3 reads TGTGCCAGCAGTTTTATACCTTTTAATCAGCCCCAGCATTTT.

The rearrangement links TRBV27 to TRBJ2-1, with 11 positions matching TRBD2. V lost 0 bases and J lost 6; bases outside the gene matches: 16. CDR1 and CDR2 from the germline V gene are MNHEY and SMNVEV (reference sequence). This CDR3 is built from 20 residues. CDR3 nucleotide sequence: TGTGCCAGCAGTTTATCGTTACTAGCGGGAGTGGTCGGCACATCCAATGAGCAGTTCTTC. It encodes CASSLSLLAGVVGTSNEQFF.

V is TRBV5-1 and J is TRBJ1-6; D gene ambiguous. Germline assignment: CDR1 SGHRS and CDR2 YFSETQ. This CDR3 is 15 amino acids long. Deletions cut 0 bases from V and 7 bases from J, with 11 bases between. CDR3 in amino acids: CASSLGGVGNSPLHF. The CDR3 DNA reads TGCGCCAGCAGCTTGGGTGGGGTGGGGAATTCACCCCTCCACTTT.

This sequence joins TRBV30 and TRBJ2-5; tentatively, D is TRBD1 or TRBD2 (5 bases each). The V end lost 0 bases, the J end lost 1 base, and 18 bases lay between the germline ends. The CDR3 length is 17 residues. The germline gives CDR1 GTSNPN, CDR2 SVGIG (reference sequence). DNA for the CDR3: TGTGCCTGGAGTGTTCTCCGGTTAAAGGGACGCCAAGAGACCCAGTACTTC. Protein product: CAWSVLRLKGRQETQYF. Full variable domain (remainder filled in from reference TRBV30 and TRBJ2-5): SQTIHQWPATLVQPVGSPLSLECTVEGTSNPNLYWYRQAAGRGLQLLFYSVGIGQISSEVPQNLSASRPQDRQFILSSKKLLLSDSGFYLCAWSVLRLKGRQETQYFGPGTRLLVL.

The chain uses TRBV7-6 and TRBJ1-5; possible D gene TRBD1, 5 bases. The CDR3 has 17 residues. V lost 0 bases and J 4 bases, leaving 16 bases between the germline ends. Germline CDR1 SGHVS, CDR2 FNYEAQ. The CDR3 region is CASSLAGRDGQNQPQHF. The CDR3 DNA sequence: TGTGCCAGCAGCTTAGCGGGAAGGGACGGACAAAATCAGCCCCAGCATTTT.

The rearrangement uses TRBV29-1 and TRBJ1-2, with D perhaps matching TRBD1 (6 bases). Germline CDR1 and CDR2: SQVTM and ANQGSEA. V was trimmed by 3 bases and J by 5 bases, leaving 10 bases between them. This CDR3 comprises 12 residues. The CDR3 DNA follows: TGCAGCGTTGACGGACAGTTTTATGGCTACACCTTC. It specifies CSVDGQFYGYTF.

The CDR3 region has the DNA TGCAGTGCTAGACGGGCTAGCGGAGCCTACGAGCAGTACTTC. Protein product: CSARRASGAYEQYF. This sequence joins TRBV20-1 and TRBJ2-7; 7 bases are a match to TRBD2. This CDR3 has 14 residues. With V trimmed by 2 bases and J by 2 bases, 6 bases remained unmatched. Germline V gene lookup returns CDR1 DFQATT and CDR2 SNEGSKA (reference sequence).

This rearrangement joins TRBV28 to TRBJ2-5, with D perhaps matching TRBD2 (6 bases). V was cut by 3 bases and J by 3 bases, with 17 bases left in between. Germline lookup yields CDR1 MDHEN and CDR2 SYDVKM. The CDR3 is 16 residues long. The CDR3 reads CASSLTPGSGKETQYF. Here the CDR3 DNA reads TGTGCCAGCAGTTTGACCCCCGGGAGTGGGAAAGAGACCCAGTACTTC.

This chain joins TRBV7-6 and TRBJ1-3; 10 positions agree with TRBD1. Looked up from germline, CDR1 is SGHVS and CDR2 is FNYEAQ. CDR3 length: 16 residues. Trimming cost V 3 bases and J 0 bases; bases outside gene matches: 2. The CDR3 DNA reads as TGTGCCAGCAGCTTGTGGACAGGGGGCTCTGGAAACACCATATATTTT. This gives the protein CASSLWTGGSGNTIYF.

The CDR3 nucleotides are TGTGCCATCAGTGACAGGGACGACACCGGGGAGCTGTTTTTT. Its protein product is CAISDRDDTGELFF. The chain uses TRBV10-3 and TRBJ2-2; tentatively, D is TRBD1 or TRBD2 (5 bases each). The CDR3 spans 14 residues. V was clipped by 3 bases and J by 3 bases, with 8 bases between them. Germline V gene sequence: CDR1 ENHRY, CDR2 SYGVKD.

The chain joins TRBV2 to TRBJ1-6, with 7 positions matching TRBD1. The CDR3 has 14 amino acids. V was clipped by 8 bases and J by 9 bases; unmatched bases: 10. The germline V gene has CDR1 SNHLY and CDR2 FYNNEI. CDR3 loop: CASATGSASSPLHF. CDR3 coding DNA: TGTGCCAGCGCGACAGGGTCGGCGAGTTCACCCCTCCACTTT.

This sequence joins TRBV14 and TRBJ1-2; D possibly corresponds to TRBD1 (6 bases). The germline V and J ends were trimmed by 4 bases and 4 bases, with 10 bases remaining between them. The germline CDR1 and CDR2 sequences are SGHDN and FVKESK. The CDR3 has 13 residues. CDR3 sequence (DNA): TGTGCCAGCAGCCGTGGACAGTTCTATGGCTACACCTTC. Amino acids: CASSRGQFYGYTF.

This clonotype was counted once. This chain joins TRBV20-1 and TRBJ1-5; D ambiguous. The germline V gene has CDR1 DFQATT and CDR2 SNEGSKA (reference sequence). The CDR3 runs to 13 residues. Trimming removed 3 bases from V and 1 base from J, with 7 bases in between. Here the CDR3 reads CSARVYSNQPQHF. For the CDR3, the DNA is TGCAGTGCTAGGGTTTACAGCAATCAGCCCCAGCATTTT.

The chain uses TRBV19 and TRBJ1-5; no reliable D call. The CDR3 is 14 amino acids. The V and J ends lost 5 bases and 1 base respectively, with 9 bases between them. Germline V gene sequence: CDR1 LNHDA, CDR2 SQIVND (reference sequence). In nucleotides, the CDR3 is TGTGCCAGTAGTCTTCTTTTGAGCAATCAGCCCCAGCATTTT. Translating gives CASSLLLSNQPQHF.

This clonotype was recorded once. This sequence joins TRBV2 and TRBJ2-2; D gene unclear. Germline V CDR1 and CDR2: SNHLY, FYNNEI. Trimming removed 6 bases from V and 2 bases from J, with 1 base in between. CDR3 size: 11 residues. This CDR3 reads CASRNTGELFF. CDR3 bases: TGTGCCAGCAGAAACACCGGGGAGCTGTTTTTT. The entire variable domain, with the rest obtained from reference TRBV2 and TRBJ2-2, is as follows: EPEVTQTPSHQVTQMGQEVILRCVPISNHLYFYWYRQILGQKVEFLVSFYNNEISEKSEIFDDQFSVERPDGSNFTLKIRSTKLEDSAMYFCASRNTGELFFGEGSRLTVL.